Given below is one T cell receptor beta chain in context. Antigen specificity is unknown. This same CDR3 is encoded by further DNA sequences in the sample. Germline CDR1 reads LNHDA; CDR2 reads SQIVND (reference sequence). Losses at the gene ends were 5 bases for V and 3 bases for J; bases not matched to a gene: 3. This CDR3 contains 14 residues. These data are taken from a study of cytomegalovirus exposure and HLA in healthy donors. Study as a whole: Caucasian-associated ancestry cluster membership applied to around 76% of over 350 genotyped donors.

Study findings and constraints: Cytomegalovirus status, reportedly, was diagnosed with high specificity and sensitivity by the classifier. The sole available immune exposure information was CMV serostatus.

The PCR made use of 60 Vbeta and 13 Jbeta primers. TCRdb's copy holds only in-frame clones and misses some; the assay was immunoSEQ multiplex PCR. Found here are around 99,000 clones, approximately 80% of them singletons; the top ten hold under 5%. This receptor was taken from a male donor in good health and CMV-seronegative. The sample taken for sequencing was PBMCs. The rearrangement links TRBV19 to TRBJ2-7; TRBD1 matches at 11 bases. CDR3 region: CASSPGTGGYEQYF. The CDR3 DNA is TGTGCCAGTAGTCCTGGGACAGGGGGCTACGAGCAGTACTTC.